The rows below give T cell receptor beta chains drawn from one sample of a study of T cell changes during pregnancy in multiple sclerosis. Generated by immunoSEQ multiplex PCR, the TCRdb table keeps only in-frame clones and is missing some. The sample yields 50,000 to 75,000 clones, about nine tenths seen once. Material: peripheral blood, obtained in the third trimester of pregnancy. The receptors were gathered from a female donor in good health, enrolled as a control in a pregnancy study. Each CDR3 is given with its conserved first and last residue. D genes are given only for firm matches. Size is stated for part of the rows, as once, few or many counts, or as a class when the clone is expanded.

>.|once|TRBJ2-3|TRBV28
TGTGCCAGCAGTGACACTGCTACTAGCACAGATACGCAGTATTTT
CASSDTATSTDTQYF
>TRBD2|.|TRBJ2-7|TRBV19
TGTGCCAGTAGCAGAGGGACTAGCGGGAGTTTGTACGAGCAGTACTTC
CASSRGTSGSLYEQYF
>TRBD1|.|TRBJ1-1|TRBV5-1
TGCGCCAGCCGGACAGGGGGTAACACTGAAGCTTTCTTT
CASRTGGNTEAFF
>TRBD1|once|TRBJ2-1|TRBV7-9
TGTGCCAGCAGCTCCCTTGACAGGGGCCCCTCCTACAATGAGCAGTTCTTC
CASSSLDRGPSYNEQFF
>TRBD1|.|TRBJ2-1|TRBV4-1
TGCGCCAGCAGCTATCCGGGACAGAAGTACAATGAGCAGTTCTTC
CASSYPGQKYNEQFF
>TRBD2|.|TRBJ2-7|TRBV2
TGTGCCAGCAGTGTACTAGCGGGGGTCGAGCAGTACTTC
CASSVLAGVEQYF
>.|.|TRBJ2-1|TRBV21-1
TGTGCCAGCAACTACTACTACAATGAGCAGTTCTTC
CASNYYYNEQFF
>.|.|TRBJ2-4|TRBV2
TGTGCCAGCAGAGGACACTCCGGGGGCATTCAGTACTTC
CASRGHSGGIQYF
>.|.|TRBJ2-7|TRBV2
TGTGCCACCAGCAGGGATGTTATTTACGAGCAGTACTTC
CATSRDVIYEQYF
>.|.|TRBJ1-1|TRBV7-9
TGTGCCAGCAGCTCCACAGGGAACACTGAAGCTTTCTTT
CASSSTGNTEAFF
>.|.|TRBJ2-1|TRBV29-1
TGCAGCGTTGGGGGACTCTCTAATGAGCAGTTCTTC
CSVGGLSNEQFF
>.|once|TRBJ1-2|TRBV18
TGTGCCAGCTCACCGGAGGGGAGCTATGGCTACACCTTC
CASSPEGSYGYTF
>.|few|TRBJ1-1|TRBV9
TGTGCCAGCAGCGTAGGAGGACTGCAGAACACTGAAGCTTTCTTT
CASSVGGLQNTEAFF
>.|.|TRBJ2-1|TRBV6-4
TGTGCCAGCAGTGACTCTCAGGAAAACAATGAGCAGTTCTTC
CASSDSQENNEQFF
>TRBD1|.|TRBJ2-2|TRBV5-1
TGCGCCAGCAGCTTGGGGCAGGGGGCTCTCACCGGGGAGCTGTTTTTT
CASSLGQGALTGELFF
>TRBD2|.|TRBJ2-1|TRBV19
TGTGCCAGTAGTATCCTAGCGGGGGGCCACGATGAGCAGTTCTTC
CASSILAGGHDEQFF
>.|.|TRBJ2-7|TRBV29-1
TGCAGCGTAGTACACGCGAATTACAGGGACGAGCAGTACTTC
CSVVHANYRDEQYF
>.|.|TRBJ1-3|TRBV28
TGTGCCAGCAGTTCCTGGGGCCTATCTGGAAACACCATATATTTT
CASSSWGLSGNTIYF
>TRBD2|.|TRBJ2-1|TRBV2
TGTGCCAGCACAGGGCTAGCGGGAGGGGGTGAGCAGTTCTTC
CASTGLAGGGEQFF
>.|.|TRBJ2-7|TRBV18
TGTGCCAGCTCAACCTCTACCTCCAATTCCTACGAGCAGTACTTC
CASSTSTSNSYEQYF
>.|.|TRBJ1-1|TRBV4-1
TGCGCCAGCAGCCAAGGATTCGGCAGGGACACTGAAGCTTTCTTT
CASSQGFGRDTEAFF
>TRBD1|.|TRBJ1-6|TRBV5-1
TGCGCCAGCAGCCTGGAGGCAGGGGGTGTTATGACACCCCTCCACTTT
CASSLEAGGVMTPLHF
>TRBD2|.|TRBJ2-1|TRBV18
TGTGCCAGCTCACCAACAGCTAGCGGGGGGCAGGGTGAGCAGTTCTTC
CASSPTASGGQGEQFF
>.|.|TRBJ2-7|TRBV7-6
TGTGCCAGCAGCTTATTCAGCGGAGAATACGAGCAGTACTTC
CASSLFSGEYEQYF
>.|.|TRBJ2-7|TRBV9
TGTGCCAGCAGCCCTTCCAGGGGGGCCTACGAGCAGTACTTC
CASSPSRGAYEQYF
>TRBD1|.|TRBJ1-1|TRBV29-1
TGCAGCGTTGAATCGACAGGGTCGAGCACTGAAGCTTTCTTT
CSVESTGSSTEAFF
>.|.|TRBJ2-7|TRBV5-1
TGCGCCAGCAGCTTGGGGGTTTCGGACCAGCGGAGTACTAAATTGGACTTC
CASSLGVSDQRSTKLDF
>TRBD1|.|TRBJ1-4|TRBV4-1
TGCGCCAGCAGCCAAGACCCAAGGGGGACAGGGGTAGAAAAACTGTTTTTT
CASSQDPRGTGVEKLFF
>.|.|TRBJ2-7|TRBV7-9
TGTGCCAGCAGCCGACAGACCTACGAGCAGTACTTC
CASSRQTYEQYF
>.|.|TRBJ1-2|TRBV30
TGTGCCTGTCCTAGCGGGGGGGGCTACACCTTC
CACPSGGGYTF
>TRBD2|.|TRBJ2-7|TRBV11-2
TGTGCCAGCAGCTTAGGCGGGAGCTCCTACGAGCAGTACTTC
CASSLGGSSYEQYF
>TRBD2|.|TRBJ2-7|TRBV5-4
TGTGCCAGCAGCCAGGGGGGACTAGCAGCTCTCCACGAGCAGTACTTC
CASSQGGLAALHEQYF
>TRBD1|.|TRBJ2-2|TRBV5-6
TGTGCCAGCAGCTTGGCCATGGACAGGGAAAGAACCGGGGAGCTGTTTTTT
CASSLAMDRERTGELFF
>TRBD1|.|TRBJ2-1|TRBV6-1
TGTGCCAGCAGTGAAGCCGGTGGGACAGGGCCTAATGAGCAGTTCTTC
CASSEAGGTGPNEQFF
>.|.|TRBJ2-1|TRBV28
TGTGCCAGCGGGGCTCGGAGGGCCTCCTACAATGAGCAGTTCTTC
CASGARRASYNEQFF
>.|.|TRBJ2-7|TRBV7-2
TGTGCCAGCAGCTTATCGGCAGGGGACCAATACGAGCAGTACTTC
CASSLSAGDQYEQYF
>.|.|TRBJ1-2|TRBV6-6
TGTGCCAGCAGTTCCCAGGGTGCTCCTAACTATGGCTACACCTTC
CASSSQGAPNYGYTF
>TRBD1|.|TRBJ2-5|TRBV5-1
TGCGCCAGCAGCCGGGGGACAGGGGGGGAGACCCAGTACTTC
CASSRGTGGETQYF
>.|.|TRBJ1-5|TRBV5-8
TGTGCCAGCAGCTTGTTACAGAATAGCAATCAGCCCCAGCATTTT
CASSLLQNSNQPQHF
>TRBD2|.|TRBJ2-1|TRBV29-1
TGCAGCGTTGAACGGGAGGGACCCAATCATGAGCAGTTCTTC
CSVEREGPNHEQFF
>TRBD1|.|TRBJ2-6|TRBV7-9
TGTGCCAGCAGCCCAAAGCCGGACAGGGGGCTTGCTGGGGCCAACGTCCTGACTTTC
CASSPKPDRGLAGANVLTF
>TRBD1|.|TRBJ2-7|TRBV9
TGTGCCAGCAGCGTCAGGGGGTCCCCCTACGAGCAGTACTTC
CASSVRGSPYEQYF
>TRBD1|.|TRBJ1-1|TRBV7-9
TGTGCCAGCAGCCCCGGGACAGGGTCTACAGAAGCTTTCTTT
CASSPGTGSTEAFF
>TRBD1|.|TRBJ1-2|TRBV6-1
TGTGCCAGCAGTGGGGCGACAGGGGGATACCCCTATGGCTACACCTTC
CASSGATGGYPYGYTF
>TRBD1|.|TRBJ2-7|TRBV7-6
TGTGCCAGCCAGGGGGCCACCACCTACGAGCAGTACTTC
CASQGATTYEQYF
>TRBD2|.|TRBJ2-1|TRBV27
TGTGCCAGCAGTTCCTTGCGGGAGGGCGGTTCGAATGAGCAGTTCTTC
CASSSLREGGSNEQFF
>TRBD2|.|TRBJ2-1|TRBV10-1
TGCGCCAACTACCAATCCCAAAAGCGGGAGGGTTCGTACAATGAGCAGTTCTTC
CANYQSQKREGSYNEQFF
>.|.|TRBJ2-1|TRBV5-1
TGCGCCAGCAGCTCATTGGACATTCTCTACAATGAGCAGTTCTTC
CASSSLDILYNEQFF
>.|.|TRBJ2-5|TRBV30
TGTGCCTGGGGACGTGCGTCCCGGGGAGAGACCCAGTACTTC
CAWGRASRGETQYF
>TRBD1|.|TRBJ2-7|TRBV9
TGTGCCAGCAGCGCCGGACAGGGACCTACCTACGAGCAGTACTTC
CASSAGQGPTYEQYF
>.|.|TRBJ2-1|TRBV2
TGTGCCAGCGGGGCGGGATATGAATACAATGAGCAGTTCTTC
CASGAGYEYNEQFF